Presented here are 29 T cell receptor beta chains from one specimen sequenced in a study of T cell responses to AZD1222 COVID-19 vaccine. Repertoires were generated with immunoSEQ multiplex PCR, while TCRdb's copy carries only in-frame clones and drops some. The data hold about 85,000 clones, with about 92% observed a single time. Specimen: peripheral blood, collected on day 0 of AZD1222 vaccination. The receptor set was obtained from an adult in good health.

The rearrangement joins TRBV11-3 to TRBJ2-1; 7 nucleotides match TRBD2. CDR3 length equals 13 residues. Germline loops: CDR1 SGHNT, CDR2 YENEEA. The V segment lost 0 bases and the J segment 10 bases; nucleotides outside the gene matches: 3. As DNA, the CDR3 is TGTGCCAGCAGCTTAGATCAACTAGCGGAGCAGTTCTTC. Encoded protein: CASSLDQLAEQFF.

The chain couples TRBV4-1 to TRBJ1-5; a possible D gene is TRBD1 (5 bases). This CDR3 contains 15 residues. Germline CDR1 reads MGHRA; CDR2 reads YSYEKL. V was cut by 1 base and J by 5 bases, with 12 bases left in between. In DNA, the CDR3 is TGCGCCAGCAGCCAAGTCGTAGGGGAGGATCAGCCCCAGCATTTT. Amino acid sequence: CASSQVVGEDQPQHF.

This chain uses TRBV18 with TRBJ2-7; TRBD1 matches 9 bases. The CDR3 runs to 14 residues. J lost 7 bases, V lost 5 bases, and 9 bases had no gene match. Germline V gene data show CDR1 as KGHSH and CDR2 as LQKENI. CDR3 DNA sequence: TGTGCCAGCTCATCCCGGGACAGGGCTGGAGAGCAGTACTTC. Amino acid sequence: CASSSRDRAGEQYF.

The rearrangement links TRBV4-1 to TRBJ1-2, with 8 bases that match TRBD1. Per germline, CDR1 MGHRA and CDR2 YSYEKL. The CDR3 extends over 15 amino acids. V gave up 5 bases and J gave up 8 bases; unmatched junction bases: 13. CDR3 nucleotides: TGCGCCAGCAGCAATACTACCAGGGACAGGTGGGGCTACACCTTC. Its translation is CASSNTTRDRWGYTF.

This clone appeared once. This chain connects TRBV20-1 to TRBJ1-1; tentative D call: TRBD1 (5 bases). Trimming removed 8 bases at V and 1 base at J, with 8 bases between. This CDR3 has 11 amino acids. Germline V CDR1 and CDR2: DFQATT, SNEGSKA (reference sequence). CDR3 residues: CSRGTNTEAFF. The CDR3 DNA reads TGCAGTCGGGGGACGAACACTGAAGCTTTCTTT.

The V call is TRBV6-5, the J call TRBJ1-1; no clear D. This CDR3 is built from 14 residues. The V gene's germline CDR1 is MNHEY and CDR2 SVGAGI. The germline V and J ends were trimmed by 6 bases and 7 bases, with 18 bases remaining between them. Written as DNA, the CDR3 is TGTGCCAGCAGATACCCGGGTTCCTATGGTGAAGCTTTCTTT. Encoded protein: CASRYPGSYGEAFF.

The rearrangement joins TRBV28 to TRBJ1-6, with D perhaps TRBD1 (6 bases). Germline CDR1 is MDHEN and CDR2 is SYDVKM. The CDR3 loop spans 12 amino acids. Deletions cut 8 bases from V and 12 bases from J, with 14 bases between. The CDR3 sequence: CASRVGAKPLHF. CDR3 DNA sequence: TGTGCCAGCCGAGTGGGGGCTAAACCCCTCCACTTT. Complete variable domain (other parts from reference TRBV28 and TRBJ1-6): DVKVTQSSRYLVKRTGEKVFLECVQDMDHENMFWYRQDPGLGLRLIYFSYDVKMKEKGDIPEGYSVSREKKERFSLILESASTNQTSMYLCASRVGAKPLHFGNGTRLTVT.

The V call is TRBV5-1, the J call TRBJ1-2, with TRBD1 identical over 9 bases. Unmatched junction bases numbered 9, after V lost 4 bases and J lost 8 bases. The CDR3 is 14 residues long. The V gene's germline CDR1 is SGHRS and CDR2 YFSETQ. The CDR3 loop reads CASSPEGQGWGYTF. CDR3 coding DNA: TGCGCCAGCAGCCCCGAGGGACAGGGTTGGGGCTACACCTTC.

The genes are TRBV27 and TRBJ2-2, with a weak D call TRBD1 (6 bases). This CDR3 region has 16 residues. The V end lost 6 bases, the J end lost 0 bases, and 14 bases lay between the germline ends. Germline V CDR1 and CDR2: MNHEY, SMNVEV (reference sequence). The CDR3 loop reads CASRRTGTPNTGELFF. The CDR3 nucleotides read TGTGCCAGCAGGAGAACCGGGACACCGAACACCGGGGAGCTGTTTTTT.

The genes are TRBV2 and TRBJ1-5; TRBD1 is a possible D gene (5 bases). CDR1 is SNHLY, CDR2 FYNNEI, per germline. This CDR3 is built from 17 residues. V lost 1 base to trimming and J lost 3 bases, with 16 bases between them. CDR3 nucleotides: TGTGCCAGCAGTGAAGGAGGTAAGGGGTTGATCAATCAGCCCCAGCATTTT. It specifies CASSEGGKGLINQPQHF.

This clone showed up just once. V gene TRBV7-6 combines with J gene TRBJ2-3; TRBD1 matches at 8 bases. This CDR3 has 15 amino acids. After removal of 6 bases from V and 0 bases from J, the junction contained 5 bases not matched to a gene. Germline CDR1 reads SGHVS; CDR2 reads FNYEAQ. The CDR3 here is CASSPNRGSTDTQYF. As DNA, the CDR3 is TGTGCCAGCAGTCCCAACAGGGGGAGCACAGATACGCAGTATTTT.

V gene TRBV6-5 combines with J gene TRBJ1-2, with D possibly matching TRBD1 (5 bases). V lost 5 bases and J 2 bases, leaving 9 bases between the germline ends. CDR3 size: 13 residues. Germline V CDR1 and CDR2: MNHEY, SVGAGI. This CDR3 reads CASSTSGNYGYTF. As DNA, the CDR3 is TGTGCCAGCAGTACATCAGGGAACTATGGCTACACCTTC.

The chain combines TRBV5-4 with TRBJ1-5; D is perhaps TRBD1 (6 bases). The germline V and J ends were trimmed by 2 bases and 2 bases, with 14 bases remaining between them. Germline values: CDR1 SGHNT, CDR2 YYREEE (reference sequence). This CDR3 has 16 residues. CDR3 DNA: TGTGCCAGCAGCTTACAGGGAGGGGTCGGCAATCAGCCCCAGCATTTT. It codes for CASSLQGGVGNQPQHF.

The sample holds one count of this clone. The chain carries TRBV5-1 and TRBJ2-7; 8 bases line up with TRBD1. V trimming: 5 bases; J trimming: 2 bases; junction bases outside the gene matches: 9. This CDR3 spans 15 amino acids. Germline lookup yields CDR1 SGHRS and CDR2 YFSETQ. CDR3 sequence reads: CASRADREGPYEQYF. For the CDR3, the DNA is TGCGCCAGCAGAGCGGACAGGGAAGGCCCCTACGAGCAGTACTTC.

The chain couples TRBV28 to TRBJ2-1, with 9 nucleotides matching TRBD1. In germline, CDR1 is MDHEN, CDR2 SYDVKM. The CDR3 runs to 17 residues. V gave up 7 bases and J gave up 0 bases; unmatched junction bases: 10. The CDR3 DNA is TGTGCCAGCAAGACCGGGACAGGGCCCAGCTCCTACAATGAGCAGTTCTTC. It encodes CASKTGTGPSSYNEQFF.

The rearrangement uses TRBV14 and TRBJ1-6; D is unclear. There are 20 residues in the CDR3. The germline CDR1 and CDR2 sequences are SGHDN and FVKESK. The V end lost 1 base, the J end lost 3 bases, and 22 bases lay between the germline ends. The CDR3 loop is CASSQALGGRTRHYNSPLHF. The DNA for the CDR3 is TGTGCCAGCAGCCAAGCCCTTGGTGGGAGAACACGCCACTATAATTCACCCCTCCACTTT.

The J gene is TRBJ1-2, the V gene TRBV7-2; D gene uncertain. This CDR3 comprises 17 residues. Per germline, CDR1 SGHTA and CDR2 FQGNSA. Trimming cost V 1 base and J 2 bases, with 17 bases left between them. CDR3 sequence reads: CASSLGPGEGGNYGYTF. CDR3 nucleotides: TGTGCCAGCAGCTTAGGGCCCGGAGAGGGTGGGAACTATGGCTACACCTTC.

The chain carries TRBV28 and TRBJ2-3; TRBD2 matches at 10 bases. Germline V gene data show CDR1 as MDHEN and CDR2 as SYDVKM. The CDR3 is 17 residues long. V trimming: 2 bases; J trimming: 1 base; junction bases outside the gene matches: 6. This CDR3 is CASSLPLGLAGTDTQYF. CDR3 nucleotides: TGTGCCAGCAGTTTACCCCTTGGACTAGCGGGCACAGATACGCAGTATTTT.

This chain uses TRBV28 with TRBJ2-5, with D uncertain. Germline V gives CDR1 MDHEN, CDR2 SYDVKM. The V end was cut by 3 bases, the J end by 1 base, with 12 bases between. The CDR3 loop spans 15 amino acids. The CDR3 here is CASSLGQRIQETQYF. CDR3 nucleotides: TGTGCCAGCAGTTTGGGTCAGAGGATCCAAGAGACCCAGTACTTC.

The chain joins TRBV9 to TRBJ1-1; D remains unclear. V gave up 0 bases and J gave up 4 bases, with 10 bases separating them. There are 14 residues in the CDR3. Per germline, CDR1 SGDLS and CDR2 YYNGEE. The CDR3 here is CASSVGNLGTEAFF. CDR3 nucleotide sequence: TGTGCCAGCAGCGTAGGGAATCTGGGCACTGAAGCTTTCTTT.

The chain couples TRBV6-5 to TRBJ1-6, with a tentative D call TRBD1 (5 bases). This CDR3 contains 15 residues. V lost 2 bases to trimming and J lost 7 bases, with 12 bases between them. The germline gives CDR1 MNHEY, CDR2 SVGAGI. CDR3 in amino acids: CASSYGGVGNSPLHF. Written as DNA, the CDR3 is TGTGCCAGCAGTTACGGGGGAGTCGGGAATTCACCCCTCCACTTT.

CDR3 DNA sequence: TGTGCCAGCTCACCCGGACGCGGGGGCACTGAAGCTTTCTTT. As protein: CASSPGRGGTEAFF. The chain links TRBV18 to TRBJ1-1, with a possible D match to TRBD1 (5 bases). CDR1 KGHSH and CDR2 LQKENI come from the germline V gene. Trimming removed 3 bases from V and 4 bases from J, with 12 bases in between. This CDR3 is built from 14 residues.

The rearrangement joins TRBV4-2 to TRBJ1-1; possible D gene TRBD1, 6 bases. Deletions cut 3 bases from V and 8 bases from J, with 10 bases between. CDR1 and CDR2 (germline): LGHNA, YNFKEQ. This CDR3 spans 12 amino acids. The CDR3 region is CASSHGDREAFF. Here the CDR3 DNA reads TGTGCCAGCAGCCATGGAGACAGGGAAGCTTTCTTT.

The rearrangement uses TRBV28 and TRBJ2-5, with TRBD1 matching 7 bases. V was pared by 5 bases and J by 5 bases, with 14 bases of the junction left unmatched. CDR3 length equals 16 residues. Germline V lookup: CDR1 MDHEN, CDR2 SYDVKM. CDR3 residues: CASSPPGRGIRETQYF. The CDR3 DNA sequence: TGTGCCAGCAGTCCCCCGGGCAGGGGGATTAGGGAGACCCAGTACTTC.

The V and J genes are TRBV5-4 and TRBJ2-5, with TRBD1 as a possible D gene (6 bases). Germline lookup yields CDR1 SGHNT and CDR2 YYREEE (reference sequence). CDR3 length equals 14 residues. V lost 3 bases to trimming and J lost 7 bases, with 16 bases between them. The CDR3 loop is CASSWQQGAGTQYF. In nucleotides, the CDR3 is TGTGCCAGCAGCTGGCAACAGGGCGCGGGGACCCAGTACTTC.

This chain joins TRBV6-5 and TRBJ2-7; D perhaps matches TRBD1 (5 bases). The CDR3 is 12 amino acids. Trimming left V 5 bases short and J 4 bases short, with 9 bases between. Germline lookup yields CDR1 MNHEY and CDR2 SVGAGI. Written as DNA, the CDR3 is TGTGCCAGCAGTCCAGGGAATTACGAGCAGTACTTC. Protein sequence: CASSPGNYEQYF.

The rearrangement joins TRBV24-1 to TRBJ1-1; 9 bases are shared with TRBD1. The trim removed 7 bases at V and 1 base at J, leaving 6 bases unmatched. The germline gives CDR1 KGHDR, CDR2 SFDVKD. This CDR3 region has 15 residues. The CDR3 DNA is TGTGCCACCAGAACAGGGGGCCAAGGGAACACTGAAGCTTTCTTT. Its translation is CATRTGGQGNTEAFF.

The chain employs TRBV28 and TRBJ2-5, with TRBD1 matching 8 bases. CDR1 MDHEN and CDR2 SYDVKM come from the germline V gene. The length of the CDR3 is 15 residues. Trimming removed 3 bases from V and 5 bases from J; junction bases left unmatched: 8. The CDR3 here is CASSLQGAPGETQYF. The DNA for the CDR3 is TGTGCCAGCAGTTTGCAGGGGGCGCCGGGGGAGACCCAGTACTTC.

V and J are TRBV5-1 and TRBJ1-2, with D perhaps TRBD1 (6 bases). The germline V gene has CDR1 SGHRS and CDR2 YFSETQ. V shed 4 bases and J shed 7 bases, with 20 bases lying between them. CDR3 size: 15 residues. CDR3 nucleotides: TGCGCCAGCAGCCGGGGAACGGCCGGAGGGGGTGGCTACACCTTC. This sequence encodes CASSRGTAGGGGYTF.